This entry describes one TCR beta chain. The data stem from a study of blood T cell repertoires in COVID-19. Sequencing used immunoSEQ multiplex PCR; TCRdb keeps in-frame clones, though not all of them. The profile shows 100,000 to 150,000 clones, about four fifths of them singletons. The CDR3 extends over 14 amino acids. Trimming removed 4 bases from V and 1 base from J, with 10 bases in between. The V gene's germline CDR1 is LGHDT and CDR2 YNNKEL (reference sequence). The receptor was derived from a woman in her forties or fifties with acute or convalescent COVID-19. Material for sequencing was peripheral blood. The rearrangement links TRBV3-1 (or the pseudogene TRBV3-2) to TRBJ2-5, with D possibly matching TRBD1 (6 bases). CDR3 amino acids: CASSLGHLQETQYF. CDR3 DNA sequence: TGTGCCAGCAGCCTGGGACACCTCCAAGAGACCCAGTACTTC.